The 22 T cell receptor beta chains listed next were all sequenced from one sample in a study of control samples from healthy donors and cancer patients. Clones were sequenced by immunoSEQ multiplex PCR, and TCRdb holds only the in-frame ones, with some missing. The table includes around 71,000 clones, 87% detected once. The sequencing input was PBMCs. These receptors were collected from a woman in her 50s with head and neck cancer.

The rearrangement links TRBV5-6 to TRBJ1-2; TRBD1 matches at 7 bases. Germline lookup yields CDR1 SGHDT and CDR2 YYEEEE. Losses at the gene ends were 4 bases for V and 3 bases for J; bases not matched to a gene: 3. CDR3 length: 13 residues. The CDR3, as DNA: TGTGCCAGCAGCCCAGACAGGGACTATGGCTACACCTTC. It yields the protein CASSPDRDYGYTF.

V usage is TRBV6-4 and J usage is TRBJ1-1, with D uncertain. The CDR3 sequence is 13 residues long. Germline CDR1 MRHNA, CDR2 SNTAGT. The V end lost 5 bases, the J end lost 8 bases, and 15 bases lay between the germline ends. The CDR3 DNA is TGTGCCAGCAGTAAGACCTGGGAAGGGGAAGCTTTCTTT. Protein: CASSKTWEGEAFF.

This sequence joins TRBV12-3 or TRBV12-4 and TRBJ1-1; D not certain. The V end lost 1 base, the J end lost 4 bases, and 4 bases lay between the germline ends. The CDR3 spans 12 residues. CDR3 region: CASSLVGTEAFF. CDR3 bases: TGTGCCAGCAGTTTAGTGGGCACTGAAGCTTTCTTT.

The chain uses TRBV28 and TRBJ2-7; possibly TRBD1 for D (5 bases). V was clipped by 8 bases and J by 4 bases, with 9 bases between them. In germline, CDR1 is MDHEN, CDR2 SYDVKM. CDR3 length: 11 residues. CDR3 residues: CASADRYEQYF. CDR3 DNA: TGTGCCAGCGCTGACAGATACGAGCAGTACTTC.

The chain carries TRBV28 and TRBJ1-3; no reliable D call. The germline V gene has CDR1 MDHEN and CDR2 SYDVKM. This CDR3 region has 13 residues. V lost 2 bases and J 4 bases, leaving 6 bases between the germline ends. Here the CDR3 reads CASSLPLGNTIYF. The CDR3, as DNA: TGTGCCAGCAGTTTACCCCTGGGAAACACCATATATTTT.

This clone was recorded only once. The chain has TRBV2 and TRBJ2-6; D gene ambiguous. The CDR3 consists of 15 residues. The germline V gene encodes CDR1 SNHLY and CDR2 FYNNEI. The V and J ends lost 4 bases and 1 base respectively, with 8 bases between them. This CDR3 reads CASSVVTSGANVLTF. CDR3 DNA: TGTGCCAGCAGTGTTGTGACTTCTGGGGCCAACGTCCTGACTTTC.

The chain employs TRBV9 and TRBJ2-2; D not resolved. This CDR3 region has 14 residues. V was shortened by 4 bases and J by 7 bases, with 14 bases between the two germline ends. Germline assignment: CDR1 SGDLS and CDR2 YYNGEE. DNA of the CDR3: TGTGCCAGCAGCCCTGAGCAAAAGGGCGGGGAGCTGTTTTTT. Its protein is CASSPEQKGGELFF.

This chain joins TRBV2 and TRBJ2-1; TRBD2 matches at 9 bases. The CDR3 covers 15 residues. Germline values: CDR1 SNHLY, CDR2 FYNNEI. Trimming cost V 7 bases and J 9 bases; bases outside gene matches: 13. This CDR3 is CASKVQAGGQGEQFF. The DNA of the CDR3 is TGTGCCAGCAAAGTTCAAGCGGGGGGCCAAGGTGAGCAGTTCTTC.

In its sample, this clone was seen a few times. This chain links TRBV19 with TRBJ1-5; maybe TRBD1 (6 bases). CDR3 size: 13 residues. Germline loops: CDR1 LNHDA, CDR2 SQIVND (reference sequence). V was cut by 7 bases and J by 4 bases, with 11 bases left in between. This CDR3 reads CASTHRANQPQHF. CDR3 DNA sequence: TGTGCCAGTACACACAGGGCTAATCAGCCCCAGCATTTT.

As DNA, the CDR3 is TGTGCCAGCAGTGAGATGACTGGACCTAGCAATCAGCCCCAGCATTTT. Its translation: CASSEMTGPSNQPQHF. This chain links TRBV6-1 with TRBJ1-5; D is uncertain. Germline assignment: CDR1 MNHNS and CDR2 SASEGT. The CDR3 has 16 residues. The V and J ends lost 3 bases and 0 bases respectively, with 12 bases between them.

This chain links TRBV28 with TRBJ1-2; weak D call: TRBD1 (6 bases). V gave up 5 bases and J gave up 4 bases, with 17 bases separating them. In germline, CDR1 is MDHEN, CDR2 SYDVKM. The CDR3 is 15 residues long. This CDR3 is CASSRSGQYSYGYTF. Written as DNA, the CDR3 is TGTGCCAGCAGTCGGTCAGGACAGTATTCCTATGGCTACACCTTC.

This chain uses TRBV19 with TRBJ1-2; D is perhaps TRBD1 (6 bases). The CDR3 totals 17 residues. V was clipped by 3 bases and J by 0 bases, with 17 bases between them. Germline CDR1 LNHDA, CDR2 SQIVND (reference sequence). CDR3 residues: CASSIPPRTATNYGYTF. The CDR3 region has the DNA TGTGCCAGTAGTATCCCTCCCCGGACAGCCACTAACTATGGCTACACCTTC. Filled out from reference TRBV19 and TRBJ1-2, the complete variable domain reads DGGITQSPKYLFRKEGQNVTLSCEQNLNHDAMYWYRQDPGQGLRLIYYSQIVNDFQKGDIAEGYSVSREKKESFPLTVTSAQKNPTAFYLCASSIPPRTATNYGYTFGSGTRLTVV.

V gene TRBV7-8 combines with J gene TRBJ1-2, with 9 positions matching TRBD1. Looked up from germline, CDR1 is SGHVS and CDR2 is FQNEAQ. V gave up 1 base and J gave up 5 bases; unmatched junction bases: 23. This CDR3 region has 21 residues. CDR3 protein: CASSLDRTGGRAERGSYGYTF. CDR3 nucleotide sequence: TGTGCCAGCAGCTTAGATAGAACAGGGGGCCGAGCTGAGCGTGGGTCGTATGGCTACACCTTC.

The rearrangement joins TRBV6-1 to TRBJ2-7; D gene unclear. The CDR3 is made up of 14 amino acids. Trimming stripped 3 bases from V and 3 bases from J, with 12 bases between. In germline, CDR1 is MNHNS, CDR2 SASEGT. CDR3 in amino acids: CASSDPSGSYEQYF. In DNA, the CDR3 is TGTGCCAGCAGTGACCCTTCCGGTAGCTACGAGCAGTACTTC.

The chain links TRBV18 to TRBJ2-7, with D possibly TRBD2 on 5 matching bases. The CDR3 extends over 13 amino acids. Between the trimmed V and J ends, which lost 1 base and 3 bases, there was a span of 7 bases. CDR1 and CDR2 (germline): KGHSH, LQKENI. The CDR3 DNA is TGTGCCAGCTCACCACAGGGAGACTACGAGCAGTACTTC. It is translated as CASSPQGDYEQYF.

The chain employs TRBV7-9 and TRBJ1-3; TRBD1 aligns across 8 bases. Unmatched junction bases numbered 4, after V lost 2 bases and J lost 4 bases. Germline CDR1 reads SEHNR; CDR2 reads FQNEAQ (reference sequence). This CDR3 is 15 amino acids long. CDR3 loop: CASSLQGAIGNTIYF. The CDR3 nucleotides read TGTGCCAGCAGCTTACAGGGGGCGATCGGAAACACCATATATTTT.

The chain joins TRBV7-8 to TRBJ1-1; no firm D call. This CDR3 has 14 amino acids. V lost 5 bases and J 0 bases, leaving 10 bases between the germline ends. CDR1 is SGHVS and CDR2 is FQNEAQ in the germline V gene. CDR3 bases: TGTGCCAGCAGCCAAGTGAGGTTGAACACTGAAGCTTTCTTT. Translating gives CASSQVRLNTEAFF.

This clone was seen a single time. This chain uses TRBV29-1 with TRBJ2-7; D is possibly TRBD2 (5 bases). CDR1 SQVTM and CDR2 ANQGSEA come from the germline V gene. The V gene lost 8 bases and the J gene lost 6 bases, with 17 bases spanning the gap. The CDR3 runs to 12 residues. CDR3 nucleotides: TGCAGCCCCCCCCCGGAGGATTCCGAGCAGTACTTC. The encoded protein is CSPPPEDSEQYF.

V usage is TRBV9 and J usage is TRBJ2-7; D may be TRBD2 (6 bases). V was clipped by 2 bases and J by 3 bases, with 12 bases between them. The CDR3 spans 14 residues. Germline V gene data show CDR1 as SGDLS and CDR2 as YYNGEE. CDR3 nucleotides: TGTGCCAGCAGCGTTGGGGGGTTTAGCTACGAGCAGTACTTC. Translated: CASSVGGFSYEQYF.

V is TRBV19 and J is TRBJ1-1; a weak D match, TRBD1 (6 bases). Germline CDR1 is LNHDA and CDR2 is SQIVND (reference sequence). Trimming left V 8 bases short and J 0 bases short, with 10 bases between. The CDR3 extends over 13 amino acids. The CDR3 nucleotides are TGTGCCAGTCAGGACAGACTGAACACTGAAGCTTTCTTT. Translating gives CASQDRLNTEAFF.

V is TRBV10-3 and J is TRBJ1-6; D is ambiguous. This CDR3 has 17 amino acids. CDR1 ENHRY and CDR2 SYGVKD come from the germline V gene. V was cut by 0 bases and J by 0 bases, with 9 bases left in between. DNA of the CDR3: TGTGCCATCAGTGAGTCGCCACCCGGCTCCTATAATTCACCCCTCCACTTT. This gives the protein CAISESPPGSYNSPLHF.

V is TRBV6-1 and J is TRBJ1-6; D not resolved. The CDR3 has 11 residues. Germline-derived CDR1 and CDR2 are MNHNS and SASEGT. Trimming stripped 3 bases from V and 10 bases from J, with 4 bases between. In DNA form, the CDR3 reads TGTGCCAGCAGTGACCCCTCACCCCTCCACTTT. It encodes CASSDPSPLHF.